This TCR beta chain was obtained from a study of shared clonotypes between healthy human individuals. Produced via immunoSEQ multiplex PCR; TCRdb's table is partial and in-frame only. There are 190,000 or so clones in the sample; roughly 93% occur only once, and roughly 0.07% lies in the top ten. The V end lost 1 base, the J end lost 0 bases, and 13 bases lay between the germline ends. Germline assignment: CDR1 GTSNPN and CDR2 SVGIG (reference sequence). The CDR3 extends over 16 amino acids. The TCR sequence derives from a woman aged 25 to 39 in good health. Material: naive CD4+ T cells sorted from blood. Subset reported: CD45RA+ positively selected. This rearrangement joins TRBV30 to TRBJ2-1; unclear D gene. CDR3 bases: TGTGCCTGGAGTGGGCTTACAGTCAGCTCCTACAATGAGCAGTTCTTC. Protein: CAWSGLTVSSYNEQFF.